Listed here are 31 T cell receptor beta chains from one sample, sequenced in a study of T cells in Graves' hyperthyroidism and ophthalmopathy. Researchers took RNA transcripts and amplified the TCR beta CDR3 regions from them. TCR CDR3 regions were first amplified by RT-PCR with HTBI primers. A single record per CDR3 protein comes from TCRdb applying MiXCR to the multiplex PCR reads. The sample lists about 400,000 distinct CDR3 sequences; over 12% were seen once. Specimen: blood. The source of these receptors is a man aged 50 or older with Graves' ophthalmopathy.

This clonotype occurred many times. The chain links TRBV3-1 to TRBJ1-2; 10 bases are a match to TRBD1. The V gene end was trimmed by 0 bases and the J gene end by 8 bases; junction bases not matched to a gene: 6. The CDR3 extends over 15 amino acids. Germline lookup yields CDR1 LGHDT and CDR2 YNNKEL (reference sequence). The chain's CDR3 is CASSQEGDRGGGYTF. CDR3 bases: TGTGCCAGCAGCCAAGAAGGGGACAGGGGAGGAGGCTACACCTTC.

At least ten counts were recorded for this clonotype. J is TRBJ2-7 and V is TRBV11-2, with D hard to call. Germline V gene lookup returns CDR1 SGHAT and CDR2 FQNNGV. Trimming removed 8 bases from V and 0 bases from J, with 11 bases in between. The CDR3 contains 13 residues. The DNA for the CDR3 is TGTGCCAGCCGAGATCGCAGCTCCTACGAGCAGTACTTC. Amino acids: CASRDRSSYEQYF.

This clonotype was counted ten times or more. V and J are TRBV2 and TRBJ1-5; TRBD1 agrees at 7 bases. The CDR3 is made up of 17 amino acids. Per the germline V gene, CDR1 is SNHLY and CDR2 is FYNNEI. The V gene end was trimmed by 3 bases and the J gene end by 3 bases; junction bases not matched to a gene: 11. Here the CDR3 DNA reads TGTGCCAGCAGTGAGCGACAGGGCGGTGGGGACAATCAGCCCCAGCATTTT. Its translation: CASSERQGGGDNQPQHF.

Only a few counts were recorded for this clonotype. The chain links TRBV19 to TRBJ1-1; 8 bases match TRBD1. The CDR3 is made up of 14 amino acids. V lost 3 bases to trimming and J lost 3 bases; unmatched junction nucleotides: 3. Germline assignment: CDR1 LNHDA and CDR2 SQIVND (reference sequence). CDR3 sequence: CASSISGGYTEAFF. CDR3 nucleotide sequence: TGTGCCAGTAGTATCTCAGGGGGCTACACTGAAGCTTTCTTT. Full variable domain (missing parts from reference TRBV19 and TRBJ1-1): DGGITQSPKYLFRKEGQNVTLSCEQNLNHDAMYWYRQDPGQGLRLIYYSQIVNDFQKGDIAEGYSVSREKKESFPLTVTSAQKNPTAFYLCASSISGGYTEAFFGQGTRLTVV.

The rearrangement uses TRBV3-1 and TRBJ1-2, with TRBD1 identical over 10 bases. Germline CDR1 is LGHDT and CDR2 is YNNKEL (reference sequence). The CDR3 is made up of 14 amino acids. V was clipped by 4 bases and J by 8 bases; unmatched bases: 7. This CDR3 reads CASSPPGQGRGYTF. The CDR3 region has the DNA TGTGCCAGCAGCCCCCCGGGACAGGGGAGGGGCTACACCTTC.

This clonotype was counted only a few times. This chain links TRBV4-2 with TRBJ1-2, with D possibly TRBD1 on 6 matching bases. The V gene lost 0 bases and the J gene lost 2 bases, with 13 bases spanning the gap. The CDR3 has 16 amino acids. From germline, CDR1 is LGHNA and CDR2 YNFKEQ. Here the CDR3 reads CASSQDSSGVNYGYTF. In DNA form, the CDR3 reads TGTGCCAGCAGCCAAGATTCTTCAGGGGTCAACTATGGCTACACCTTC.

The table lists this clonotype with many counts. This chain joins TRBV2 and TRBJ2-1; TRBD2 aligns across 13 bases. Germline V gene lookup returns CDR1 SNHLY and CDR2 FYNNEI. The CDR3 is 21 residues long. V trimming: 2 bases; J trimming: 2 bases; junction bases outside the gene matches: 15. The CDR3 DNA sequence: TGTGCCAGCAGTGAATGGGTGGGACTAGCGGGACCCGGCGGAACCTACAATGAGCAGTTCTTC. It is translated as CASSEWVGLAGPGGTYNEQFF.

The chain is built from TRBV12-3 or TRBV12-4 and TRBJ1-4, with 10 bases matching TRBD1. After removal of 6 bases from V and 8 bases from J, the junction contained 9 bases not matched to a gene. CDR3 length equals 15 residues. CDR3: CASSSGTGDGEKLFF. The CDR3 nucleotides are TGTGCCAGCAGCTCCGGGACAGGGGACGGCGAAAAACTGTTTTTT.

This clonotype was recorded at least ten times. This chain uses TRBV12-3 or TRBV12-4 with TRBJ2-3; TRBD1 is a possible D gene (5 bases). The CDR3 spans 16 residues. V lost 5 bases and J 0 bases, leaving 15 bases between the germline ends. CDR3 nucleotide sequence: TGTGCCAGCAGTCTGGAAGGGGTTACTAGCACAGATACGCAGTATTTT. This translates into CASSLEGVTSTDTQYF.

The sample holds a few counts of this clonotype. The V call is TRBV4-1, the J call TRBJ2-7; 12 nucleotides agree with TRBD2. Losses at the gene ends were 6 bases for V and 4 bases for J; bases not matched to a gene: 7. CDR3 length: 15 amino acids. Germline loops: CDR1 MGHRA, CDR2 YSYEKL. CDR3 coding DNA: TGCGCCAGCAGTCGACTAGCGGGAGCCGGTTACGAGCAGTACTTC. Translation: CASSRLAGAGYEQYF.

This clonotype has ten or more counts. This chain links TRBV30 with TRBJ2-1; 15 bases map to TRBD2. Looked up from germline, CDR1 is GTSNPN and CDR2 is SVGIG (reference sequence). This CDR3 comprises 16 residues. J gave up 7 bases and V 3 bases, and 7 bases lay outside the gene matches. CDR3 sequence: CAWRTRTSGRENEQFF. CDR3 bases: TGTGCCTGGAGGACCCGGACTAGCGGGAGGGAAAATGAGCAGTTCTTC.

This clonotype appeared many times. J is TRBJ2-5 and V is TRBV2; 7 nucleotides line up with TRBD1. The CDR3 runs to 15 residues. V shed 6 bases and J 3 bases; nucleotides not matched to a gene: 10. In germline, CDR1 is SNHLY, CDR2 FYNNEI. The CDR3 sequence is CASSSTTGRKETQYF. CDR3 coding DNA: TGTGCCAGCAGCTCCACGACAGGGAGAAAAGAGACCCAGTACTTC.

In this sample, this clonotype turned up a few times. The CDR3 reads CASTSGKGLSYNEQFF. The CDR3, as DNA: TGTGCCAGCACCTCGGGGAAGGGGCTATCCTACAATGAGCAGTTCTTC. The rearrangement joins TRBV6-2 or TRBV6-3 to TRBJ2-1; either TRBD1 or TRBD2 may fit D (5 bases each). Trimming left V 7 bases short and J 1 base short, with 17 bases between. There are 16 residues in the CDR3. Germline CDR1 and CDR2: MNHEY and SVGEGT.

In this sample, this clonotype turned up many times. This chain uses TRBV6-5 with TRBJ1-1; D not resolved. Looked up from germline, CDR1 is MNHEY and CDR2 is SVGAGI. This CDR3 is 15 amino acids long. Trimming stripped 0 bases from V and 6 bases from J, with 14 bases between. For the CDR3, the DNA is TGTGCCAGCAGTTACTCGAGCGGCAGCAACGCTGAAGCTTTCTTT. Residues: CASSYSSGSNAEAFF.

Details on this clonotype: A read error is possible here, since a much larger clone lies one base away. CDR3 protein: CSAANRAGLSYEQYF. The CDR3 nucleotides are TGCAGCGCCGCTAACCGAGCGGGCCTCTCCTACGAGCAGTACTTC. The rearrangement links TRBV29-1 to TRBJ2-7, with a weak D call TRBD2 (6 bases). Germline CDR1 reads SQVTM; CDR2 reads ANQGSEA. Trimming took 7 bases from V and 0 from J, leaving 19 bases between them. The CDR3 extends over 15 amino acids.

This clonotype was recorded many times. V and J are TRBV11-2 and TRBJ1-2, with D unclear. With 4 bases removed from V and 4 bases from J, the gap between germline ends came to 13 bases. This CDR3 has 14 amino acids. CDR1 is SGHAT and CDR2 is FQNNGV in the germline V gene. CDR3 region: CASSYDLDGYGYTF. CDR3 nucleotides: TGTGCCAGCAGCTACGACTTGGACGGCTATGGCTACACCTTC.

This clonotype was seen more than once but under ten times. The chain carries TRBV10-3 and TRBJ2-3; the match to TRBD2 covers 9 bases. Germline loops: CDR1 ENHRY, CDR2 SYGVKD. The V and J ends lost 6 bases and 5 bases, in that order; junction bases with no gene match: 3. This CDR3 spans 13 amino acids. The DNA for the CDR3 is TGTGCCATCAGAGCGGGAGGTGTAGATACGCAGTATTTT. It encodes CAIRAGGVDTQYF.

This clonotype has a count of ten or more. The CDR3 nucleotides read TGTGCCACCCAGCTGGGACAACCGGTCAATGAGCAGTTCTTC. It translates to CATQLGQPVNEQFF. This chain uses TRBV28 with TRBJ2-1, with D possibly being TRBD1 (6 bases). V lost 10 bases and J lost 6, with 19 bases in between. The CDR3 has 14 residues. From germline, CDR1 is MDHEN and CDR2 SYDVKM. The complete variable domain, with remaining parts taken from reference TRBV28 and TRBJ2-1, reads DVKVTQSSRYLVKRTGEKVFLECVQDMDHENMFWYRQDPGLGLRLIYFSYDVKMKEKGDIPEGYSVSREKKERFSLILESASTNQTSMYLCATQLGQPVNEQFFGPGTRLTVL.

This clonotype has a count of ten or more. This chain uses TRBV2 with TRBJ1-6, with a possible D match to TRBD1 (6 bases). The germline V and J ends were trimmed by 3 bases and 0 bases, with 9 bases remaining between them. Germline assignment: CDR1 SNHLY and CDR2 FYNNEI. This CDR3 comprises 16 residues. CDR3 sequence: CASSERGTSYNSPLHF. The CDR3 region has the DNA TGTGCCAGCAGTGAGAGGGGGACCTCCTATAATTCACCCCTCCACTTT.

The V and J genes are TRBV11-3 and TRBJ1-2; D is unclear. The CDR3 length is 13 residues. Per the germline V gene, CDR1 is SGHNT and CDR2 is YENEEA. Trimming left V 4 bases short and J 5 bases short, with 11 bases between. The CDR3 nucleotides are TGTGCCAGCAGCTCCCCCGAGGTATATGGCTACACCTTC. Its protein is CASSSPEVYGYTF.

This clonotype was picked up a small number of times. The chain has TRBV20-1 and TRBJ1-5; no definite D call. CDR1 is DFQATT and CDR2 is SNEGSKA in the germline V gene (reference sequence). The V end lost 6 bases, the J end lost 0 bases, and 9 bases lay between the germline ends. The length of the CDR3 is 13 residues. The CDR3 sequence is CSALLDSNQPQHF. The CDR3 DNA reads TGCAGTGCCCTGTTGGATAGCAATCAGCCCCAGCATTTT.

This clonotype has a handful of counts. This rearrangement joins TRBV30 to TRBJ1-6; 9 nucleotides align to TRBD1. The CDR3 consists of 15 residues. The trim removed 0 bases at V and 10 bases at J, leaving 7 bases unmatched. The germline V gene has CDR1 GTSNPN and CDR2 SVGIG (reference sequence). The CDR3 nucleotides are TGTGCCTGGAGTGTGGGACAGGGATTTCTGTCACCCCTCCACTTT. It is translated as CAWSVGQGFLSPLHF.

This clonotype was observed at least ten times. V gene TRBV2 combines with J gene TRBJ2-7; 12 positions agree with TRBD2. There are 15 residues in the CDR3. After removal of 3 bases from V and 2 bases from J, the junction contained 2 bases not matched to a gene. Germline V gene lookup returns CDR1 SNHLY and CDR2 FYNNEI. The chain's CDR3 is CASSERLAGAYEQYF. CDR3 DNA: TGTGCCAGCAGTGAGAGACTAGCGGGGGCCTACGAGCAGTACTTC.

This chain joins TRBV6-2 or TRBV6-3 and TRBJ2-2; 8 bases map to TRBD2. Germline V lookup: CDR1 MNHEY, CDR2 SVGEGT. The CDR3 covers 16 residues. The V gene end was trimmed by 2 bases and the J gene end by 9 bases; junction bases not matched to a gene: 11. CDR3 in DNA: TGTGCCAGCAGTTACAGGAGCGGGAGAAGAGCCAGGGAGCTGTTTTTT. This encodes CASSYRSGRRARELFF.

This chain uses TRBV28 with TRBJ1-3, with D maybe TRBD1 (5 bases). V lost 1 base, J lost 3 bases, and 7 bases lay in between. This CDR3 contains 14 residues. CDR1 and CDR2 (germline): MDHEN, SYDVKM. The CDR3 DNA follows: TGTGCCAGCAGTTTATTCGACAGTGGAAACACCATATATTTT. Amino acids: CASSLFDSGNTIYF. The full variable domain, completed using reference TRBV28 and TRBJ1-3, is DVKVTQSSRYLVKRTGEKVFLECVQDMDHENMFWYRQDPGLGLRLIYFSYDVKMKEKGDIPEGYSVSREKKERFSLILESASTNQTSMYLCASSLFDSGNTIYFGEGSWLTVV.

This clonotype occurred a few times. The CDR3 is CSARFGRPGNQPQHF. The CDR3 nucleotides are TGCAGTGCTAGATTTGGGCGTCCAGGGAATCAGCCCCAGCATTTT. The rearrangement uses TRBV20-1 and TRBJ1-5, with D possibly TRBD1 on 5 matching bases. V was shortened by 2 bases and J by 4 bases, with 15 bases between the two germline ends. CDR3 size: 15 residues. CDR1 and CDR2 from the germline V gene are DFQATT and SNEGSKA (reference sequence).

In its sample, this clonotype was seen many times. CDR3 residues: CASSLALINTGELFF. In DNA form, the CDR3 reads TGCGCCAGCAGCTTGGCTCTAATTAACACCGGGGAGCTGTTTTTT. The gene calls are TRBV5-1 and TRBJ2-2; D gene ambiguous. CDR1 SGHRS and CDR2 YFSETQ come from the germline V gene. This CDR3 spans 15 amino acids. Trimming shortened V by 0 bases and J by 2 bases, and 8 bases separated the two germline ends.

Concerning this clonotype: This may stem from a read error, because a much larger clone lies one nucleotide away. The V call is TRBV24-1, the J call TRBJ2-1, with 12 bases matching TRBD2. TRBJ2-7 matches the DNA end more closely, so the J call is doubtful. CDR1 and CDR2 from the germline V gene are KGHDR and SFDVKD. This CDR3 comprises 21 residues. The CDR3 DNA reads TGTGCCACCAGTGACTACTACATGGGACTAGCGGGTTCTAGCTCCTACAATGAGCAGTACTTC. Amino acid sequence: CATSDYYMGLAGSSSYNEQYF.

This clonotype was picked up many times. The chain employs TRBV29-1 and TRBJ2-7; 8 bases are a match to TRBD1. Per the germline V gene, CDR1 is SQVTM and CDR2 is ANQGSEA. The CDR3 has 17 residues. Trimming removed 2 bases from V and 1 base from J; junction bases left unmatched: 13. The CDR3 here is CSVESGARGLSSYEQYF. CDR3 nucleotide sequence: TGCAGCGTTGAATCGGGGGCCAGGGGGCTTTCTTCCTACGAGCAGTACTTC.

The CDR3 DNA is TGCGCCAGCAGCCAAGATCCTACGGGGGTTGGGGAGCAGTTCTTC. It specifies CASSQDPTGVGEQFF. V is TRBV4-1 and J is TRBJ2-1, with a weak D call TRBD2 (6 bases). The CDR3 totals 15 residues. Germline CDR1 reads MGHRA; CDR2 reads YSYEKL. V shed 0 bases and J shed 10 bases, with 16 bases lying between them.

The genes are TRBV12-3 or TRBV12-4 and TRBJ1-2; D gene unclear. V lost 6 bases and J 1 base, leaving 12 bases between the germline ends. The CDR3 has 14 amino acids. The CDR3 DNA sequence: TGTGCCAGCAGCCTCTCGGCTGTTAACTATGGCTACACCTTC. Encoded protein: CASSLSAVNYGYTF.